Listed here is a single TCR beta chain. Primers used in a second PCR of roughly 7 to 12 cycles were a sample-barcoded 5' primer and a J-beta primer mix. TCRdb reprocessed the 5' RACE reads with MiXCR, giving one entry per CDR3 protein. Among 800,000 to 1,000,000 distinct CDR3 sequences listed, approximately 49% were seen once. This entry comes from a study of blood T cells in healthy people across ages. J was trimmed by 0 bases and V by 4 bases; bases with no gene match: 7. CDR3 length: 16 amino acids. CDR1 is ENHRY and CDR2 is SYGVKD in the germline V gene. Input material: blood. V gene TRBV10-3 combines with J gene TRBJ2-7; 9 bases align to TRBD2. The clonotype comes from a man under 40 in good health. CDR3 DNA sequence: TGTGCCATCAGTGGAGCGGGGGGCCAGAGCTCCTACGAGCAGTACTTC. Its translation: CAISGAGGQSSYEQYF.